Listed below are T cell receptor beta chains from one sample, sequenced in a study of blood T cell repertoires in COVID-19. Assay used: immunoSEQ multiplex PCR; TCRdb lists only in-frame clones, some missing. The sample contains about 250,000 clones, about 90% of which appear only once. The material sequenced was PBMCs or T cells enriched from blood (not recorded which). The receptors were sampled from a woman aged 25-40 years with acute COVID-19. Each CDR3 is given with its conserved first and last residue. A D gene is named only where the DNA matches it firmly. Part of the rows lack a size; the others show once, few, many or a class for expanded clones.

clone_size j_call d_call v_call cdr3_aa cdr3_nt
NA TRBJ2-1 TRBD2 TRBV7-9 CASRGTSGMSEQFF TGTGCCAGCAGGGGGACTAGCGGAATGAGTGAGCAGTTCTTC
few TRBJ2-1 TRBD2 TRBV11-3 CASSPGGGSGSFSSYNEQFF TGTGCCAGCAGCCCCGGAGGAGGTAGCGGGAGTTTTAGCTCCTACAATGAGCAGTTCTTC
NA TRBJ2-3 NA TRBV24-1 CATSDPRLGTDTQYF TGTGCCACCAGTGATCCGCGACTGGGCACAGATACGCAGTATTTT
NA TRBJ2-1 NA TRBV9 CASSVSRGSEQFF TGTGCCAGCAGCGTGTCCCGGGGGTCTGAGCAGTTCTTC
NA TRBJ2-1 TRBD2 TRBV7-8 CASSWGGTDEQFF TGTGCCAGCAGTTGGGGGGGGACGGATGAGCAGTTCTTC
NA TRBJ2-3 TRBD2 TRBV9 CASSESSGGFTDTQYF TGTGCCAGCAGCGAGTCTAGCGGGGGATTCACAGATACGCAGTATTTT
NA TRBJ2-3 NA TRBV19 CASSARTETDTQYF TGTGCCAGTAGTGCCCGAACTGAAACAGATACGCAGTATTTT
NA TRBJ2-1 TRBD2 TRBV19 CASSYQILLAGGSNEQFF TGTGCCAGTAGCTATCAAATACTACTAGCGGGAGGGAGCAATGAGCAGTTCTTC
NA TRBJ1-4 TRBD1 TRBV9 CASSDRDRTEKLFF TGTGCCAGCAGCGACCGGGACAGAACTGAAAAACTGTTTTTT
NA TRBJ1-5 NA TRBV27 CASSLREQPQHF TGTGCCAGCAGTTTAAGGGAGCAGCCCCAGCATTTT
once TRBJ2-5 NA TRBV7-9 CASSSTSIGQETQYF TGTGCCAGCAGCTCCACTTCCATCGGCCAAGAGACCCAGTACTTC
NA TRBJ2-7 NA TRBV5-1 CASREGAPLRYEQYF TGCGCCAGCAGAGAGGGCGCGCCCCTTCGCTACGAGCAGTACTTC
NA TRBJ2-1 TRBD2 TRBV7-3 CASSLNPGTSGSNEQFF TGTGCCAGCAGCTTAAATCCCGGGACTAGCGGATCCAATGAGCAGTTCTTC
NA TRBJ2-4 TRBD2 TRBV28 CASSPPPSGLNIQYF TGTGCCAGCAGTCCACCCCCTAGCGGCTTAAACATTCAGTACTTC
NA TRBJ1-4 NA TRBV9 CASGGTQEKLFF TGTGCCAGCGGAGGGACCCAGGAAAAACTGTTTTTT
NA TRBJ2-3 TRBD2 TRBV25-1 CASRPYSGGAPDTQYF TGTGCCAGCAGGCCTTATAGCGGGGGGGCGCCAGATACGCAGTATTTT
NA TRBJ2-7 NA TRBV5-5 CASSYIQGYEQYF TGTGCCAGCAGCTATATACAGGGTTACGAGCAGTACTTC
once TRBJ2-2 NA TRBV27 CASSPWTGNTGELFF TGTGCCAGCAGTCCGTGGACTGGGAACACCGGGGAGCTGTTTTTT
once TRBJ2-7 TRBD2 TRBV2 CASTGGGYEQYF TGTGCCAGCACGGGGGGGGGCTACGAGCAGTACTTC
NA TRBJ2-5 TRBD1 TRBV12-5 CASGLVTGAWGETQYF TGTGCTAGTGGTTTGGTAACAGGGGCCTGGGGTGAGACCCAGTACTTC
NA TRBJ2-1 TRBD1 TRBV3-1/TRBV3-2 CASSPWTGFEGEQFF TGTGCCAGCAGCCCCTGGACAGGGTTTGAAGGTGAGCAGTTCTTC
NA TRBJ1-2 NA TRBV7-9 CASSLQVRSVLDGYTF TGTGCCAGCAGCTTACAGGTCAGGTCTGTTCTTGATGGCTACACCTTC
NA TRBJ2-2 TRBD2 TRBV5-1 CASRSGLAGAGELFF TGCGCCAGCAGATCCGGACTAGCGGGAGCCGGGGAGCTGTTTTTT
NA TRBJ1-6 NA TRBV6-6 CASTSSPNPVNSPLHF TGTGCCAGCACGAGTTCCCCGAATCCGGTTAATTCACCCCTCCACTTT
NA TRBJ2-4 TRBD1 TRBV28 CASSKGGAAKNIQYF TGTGCCAGCAGCAAAGGGGGCGCAGCCAAAAACATTCAGTACTTC